This TCR beta chain emerged from a study of molecular identifiers for immune sequencing clone quantification. The V end was cut by 0 bases, the J end by 2 bases, with 5 bases between. The germline CDR1 and CDR2 sequences are LGHNA and YSLEER. CDR3 size: 13 residues. One entry per CDR3 protein, called by TCRdb with MiXCR from the PCR reads. The sample yields 85,000 to 100,000 distinct CDR3 sequences, 20% to 25% seen once. General study findings and limits: Highly expanded clones may be undercounted when identical TCR molecules share barcodes.

In its sample, this clonotype was seen many times. Its cognate antigen is unknown. Input material: naive CD8+ T cells from blood, with Jurkat cell RNA spiked in. Subset reported: FACS-sorted CD8+CD4-CCR7+CD45RA+ naive T cells. This receptor was identified in a human donor in good health. Some libraries in this study had Jurkat cell RNA spiked in. This chain connects TRBV4-3 to TRBJ2-7; no clear D gene. The CDR3: CASSQDRPYEQYF. The CDR3 DNA reads as TGCGCCAGCAGCCAAGATAGGCCCTACGAGCAGTACTTC.